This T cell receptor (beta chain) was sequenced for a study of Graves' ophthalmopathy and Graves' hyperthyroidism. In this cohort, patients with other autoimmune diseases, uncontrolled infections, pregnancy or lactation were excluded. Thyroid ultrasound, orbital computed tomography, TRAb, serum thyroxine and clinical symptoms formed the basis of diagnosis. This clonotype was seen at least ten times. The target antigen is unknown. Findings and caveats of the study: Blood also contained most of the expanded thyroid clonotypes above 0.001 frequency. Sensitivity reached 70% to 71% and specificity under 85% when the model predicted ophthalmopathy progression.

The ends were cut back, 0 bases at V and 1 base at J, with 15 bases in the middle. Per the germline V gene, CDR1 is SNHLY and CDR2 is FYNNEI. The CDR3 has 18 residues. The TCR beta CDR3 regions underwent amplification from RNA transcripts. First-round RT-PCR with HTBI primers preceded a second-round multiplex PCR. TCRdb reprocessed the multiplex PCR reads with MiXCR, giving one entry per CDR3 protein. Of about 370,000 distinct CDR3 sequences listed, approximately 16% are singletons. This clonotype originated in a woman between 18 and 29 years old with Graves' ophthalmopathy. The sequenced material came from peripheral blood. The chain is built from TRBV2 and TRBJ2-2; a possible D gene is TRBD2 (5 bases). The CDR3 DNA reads TGTGCCAGCAGTGAAGCGCTCGGGATCCGTTTGAACACCGGGGAGCTGTTTTTT. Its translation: CASSEALGIRLNTGELFF.